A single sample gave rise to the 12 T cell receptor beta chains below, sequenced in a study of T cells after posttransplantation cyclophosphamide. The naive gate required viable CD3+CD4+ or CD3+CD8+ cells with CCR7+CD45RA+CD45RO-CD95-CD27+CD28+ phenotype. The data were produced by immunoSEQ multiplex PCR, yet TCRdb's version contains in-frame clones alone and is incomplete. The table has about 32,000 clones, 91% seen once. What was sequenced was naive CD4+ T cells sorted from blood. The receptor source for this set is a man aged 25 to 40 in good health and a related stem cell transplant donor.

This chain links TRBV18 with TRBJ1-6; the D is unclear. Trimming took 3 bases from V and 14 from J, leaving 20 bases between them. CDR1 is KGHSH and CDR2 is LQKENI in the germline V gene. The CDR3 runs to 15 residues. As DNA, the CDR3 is TGTGCCAGCTCACCGAGCGGACGGACCGGAGCGGCCCTCCACTTT. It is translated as CASSPSGRTGAALHF.

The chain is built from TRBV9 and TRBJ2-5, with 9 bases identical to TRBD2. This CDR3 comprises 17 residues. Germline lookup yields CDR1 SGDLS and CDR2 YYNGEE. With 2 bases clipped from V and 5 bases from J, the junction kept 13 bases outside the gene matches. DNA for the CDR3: TGTGCCAGCAGCGTTGACCCTCAAGCGGGGGGTTGGGAGACCCAGTACTTC. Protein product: CASSVDPQAGGWETQYF.

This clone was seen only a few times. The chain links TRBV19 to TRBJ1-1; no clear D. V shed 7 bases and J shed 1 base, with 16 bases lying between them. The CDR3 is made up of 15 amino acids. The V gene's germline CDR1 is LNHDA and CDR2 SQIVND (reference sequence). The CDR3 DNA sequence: TGTGCCAGTACCATCCTAGTCCGGGAGAACACTGAAGCTTTCTTT. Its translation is CASTILVRENTEAFF.

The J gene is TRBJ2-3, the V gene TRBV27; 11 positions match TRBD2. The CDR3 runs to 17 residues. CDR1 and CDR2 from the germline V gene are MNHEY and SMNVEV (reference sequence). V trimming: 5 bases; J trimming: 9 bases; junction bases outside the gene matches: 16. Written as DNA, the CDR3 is TGTGCCAGCAGTCCAACCCTTGGGCTAGCGGGGGGTGACACGCAGTATTTT. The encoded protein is CASSPTLGLAGGDTQYF.

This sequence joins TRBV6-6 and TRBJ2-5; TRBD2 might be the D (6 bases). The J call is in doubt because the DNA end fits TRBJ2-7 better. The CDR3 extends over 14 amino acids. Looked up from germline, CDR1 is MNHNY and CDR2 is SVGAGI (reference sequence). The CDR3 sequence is CASRPGLLVYEQYF. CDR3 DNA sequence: TGTGCCAGCAGACCGGGACTGCTAGTTTACGAGCAGTACTTC.

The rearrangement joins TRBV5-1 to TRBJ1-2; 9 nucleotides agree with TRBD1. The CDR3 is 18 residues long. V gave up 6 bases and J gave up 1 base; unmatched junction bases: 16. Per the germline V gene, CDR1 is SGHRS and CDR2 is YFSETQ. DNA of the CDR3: TGCGCCAGCACCCTAAACCATCCCGGGACAGGGTTTAACTATGGCTACACCTTC. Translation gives CASTLNHPGTGFNYGYTF.

CDR3 amino acids: CASSLGAGISTDTQYF. For the CDR3, the DNA is TGTGCCAGCAGCTTAGGGGCAGGGATCTCCACAGATACGCAGTATTTT. The chain joins TRBV7-9 to TRBJ2-3; possible D gene TRBD1, 5 bases. V shed 1 base and J shed 2 bases, with 13 bases lying between them. The CDR3 has 16 amino acids. Germline assignment: CDR1 SEHNR and CDR2 FQNEAQ (reference sequence).

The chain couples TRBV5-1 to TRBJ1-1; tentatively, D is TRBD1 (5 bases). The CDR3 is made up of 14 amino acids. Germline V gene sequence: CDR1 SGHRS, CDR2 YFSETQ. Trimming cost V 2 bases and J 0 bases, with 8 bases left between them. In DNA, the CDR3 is TGCGCCAGCAGCTTTAGGGGAATGAACACTGAAGCTTTCTTT. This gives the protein CASSFRGMNTEAFF.

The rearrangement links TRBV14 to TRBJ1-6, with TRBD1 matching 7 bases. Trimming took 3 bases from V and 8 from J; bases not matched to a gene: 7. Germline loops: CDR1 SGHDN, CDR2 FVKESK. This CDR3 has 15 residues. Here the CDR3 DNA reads TGTGCCAGCAGCCAGGCAGGGGGTTTTTATTCACCCCTCCACTTT. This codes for CASSQAGGFYSPLHF.

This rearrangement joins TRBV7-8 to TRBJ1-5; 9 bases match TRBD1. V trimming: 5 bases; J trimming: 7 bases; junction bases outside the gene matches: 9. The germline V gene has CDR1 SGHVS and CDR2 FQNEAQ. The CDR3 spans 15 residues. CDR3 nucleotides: TGTGCCAGCAGCCGACCCGGGACAGGGAACCAGCCCCAGCATTTT. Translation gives CASSRPGTGNQPQHF.

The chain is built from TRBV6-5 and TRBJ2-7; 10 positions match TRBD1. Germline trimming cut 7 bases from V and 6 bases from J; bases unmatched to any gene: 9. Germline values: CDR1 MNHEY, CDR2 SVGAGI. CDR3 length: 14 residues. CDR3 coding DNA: TGTGCCAGCAATGAAAGACAGGGGGCCTCCGAGCAGTACTTC. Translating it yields CASNERQGASEQYF.

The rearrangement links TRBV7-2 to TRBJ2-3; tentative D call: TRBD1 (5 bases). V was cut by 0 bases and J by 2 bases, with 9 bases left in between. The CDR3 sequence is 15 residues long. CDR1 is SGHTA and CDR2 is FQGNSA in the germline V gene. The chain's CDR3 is CASSLAGVPTDTQYF. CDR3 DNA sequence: TGTGCCAGCAGCTTAGCAGGGGTCCCCACAGATACGCAGTATTTT.